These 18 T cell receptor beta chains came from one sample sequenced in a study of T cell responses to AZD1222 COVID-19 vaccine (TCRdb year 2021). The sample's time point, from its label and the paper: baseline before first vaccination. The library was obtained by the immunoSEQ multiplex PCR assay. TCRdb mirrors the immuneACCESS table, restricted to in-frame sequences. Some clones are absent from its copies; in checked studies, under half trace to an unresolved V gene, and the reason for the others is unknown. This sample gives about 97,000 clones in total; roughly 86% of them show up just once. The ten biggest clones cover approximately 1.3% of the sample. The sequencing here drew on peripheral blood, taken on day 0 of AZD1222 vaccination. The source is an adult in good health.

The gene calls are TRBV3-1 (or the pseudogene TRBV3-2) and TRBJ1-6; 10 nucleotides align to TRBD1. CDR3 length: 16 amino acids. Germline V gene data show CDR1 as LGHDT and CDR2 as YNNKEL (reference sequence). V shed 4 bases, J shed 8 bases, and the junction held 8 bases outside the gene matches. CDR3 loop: CASSPRDRGSDSPLHF. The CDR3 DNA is TGTGCCAGCAGCCCCCGGGACAGGGGTTCTGATTCACCCCTCCACTTT.

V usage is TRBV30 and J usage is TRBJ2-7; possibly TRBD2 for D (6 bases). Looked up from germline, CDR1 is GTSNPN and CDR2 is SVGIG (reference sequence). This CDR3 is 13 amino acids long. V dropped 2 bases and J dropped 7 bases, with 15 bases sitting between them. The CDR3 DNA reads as TGTGCCTGGAGTCGGGGGACGCCTAGAGAGCAGTACTTC. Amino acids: CAWSRGTPREQYF.

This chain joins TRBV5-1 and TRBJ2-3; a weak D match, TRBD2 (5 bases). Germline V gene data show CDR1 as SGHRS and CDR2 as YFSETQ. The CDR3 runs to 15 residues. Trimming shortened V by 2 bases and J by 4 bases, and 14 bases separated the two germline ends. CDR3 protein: CASSFQIVRADTQYF. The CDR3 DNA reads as TGCGCCAGCAGCTTTCAGATCGTGCGGGCAGATACGCAGTATTTT.

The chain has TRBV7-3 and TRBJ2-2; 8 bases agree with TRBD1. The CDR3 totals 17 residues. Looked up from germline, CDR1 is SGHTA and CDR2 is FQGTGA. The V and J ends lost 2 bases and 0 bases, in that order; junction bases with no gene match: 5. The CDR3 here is CASSLWGDRSNTGELFF. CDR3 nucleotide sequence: TGTGCCAGCAGCTTATGGGGGGACAGGTCGAACACCGGGGAGCTGTTTTTT. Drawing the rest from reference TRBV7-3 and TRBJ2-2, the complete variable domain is GAGVSQTPSNKVTEKGKYVELRCDPISGHTALYWYRQSLGQGPEFLIYFQGTGAADDSGLPNDRFFAVRPEGSVSTLKIQRTERGDSAVYLCASSLWGDRSNTGELFFGEGSRLTVL.

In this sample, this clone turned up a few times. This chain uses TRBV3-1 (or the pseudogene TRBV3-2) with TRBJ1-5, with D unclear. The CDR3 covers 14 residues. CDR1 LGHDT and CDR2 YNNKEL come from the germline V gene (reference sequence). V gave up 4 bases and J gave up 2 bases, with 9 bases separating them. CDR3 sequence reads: CASSPVPGNQPQHF. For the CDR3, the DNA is TGTGCCAGCAGCCCAGTACCAGGCAATCAGCCCCAGCATTTT.

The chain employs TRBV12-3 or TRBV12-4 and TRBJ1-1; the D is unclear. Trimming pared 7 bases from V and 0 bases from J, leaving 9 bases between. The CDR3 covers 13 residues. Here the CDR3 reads CASIVQLNTEAFF. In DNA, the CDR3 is TGTGCCAGCATCGTACAGCTGAACACTGAAGCTTTCTTT.

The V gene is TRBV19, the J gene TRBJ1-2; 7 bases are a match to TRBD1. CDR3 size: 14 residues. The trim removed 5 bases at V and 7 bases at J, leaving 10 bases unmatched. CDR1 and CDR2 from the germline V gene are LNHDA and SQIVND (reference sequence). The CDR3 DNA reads TGTGCCAGTAGTGGCATACAGGGGTCTGGTGGCTACACCTTC. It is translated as CASSGIQGSGGYTF.

The chain's CDR3 is CATIGAGGRSQYF. DNA of the CDR3: TGTGCCACGATCGGGGCGGGAGGCCGTTCGCAGTACTTC. V and J are TRBV3-1 (or the pseudogene TRBV3-2) and TRBJ2-7; 8 bases map to TRBD2. V gave up 10 bases and J gave up 9 bases; unmatched junction bases: 14. From germline, CDR1 is LGHDT and CDR2 YNNKEL (reference sequence). The CDR3 is 13 amino acids.

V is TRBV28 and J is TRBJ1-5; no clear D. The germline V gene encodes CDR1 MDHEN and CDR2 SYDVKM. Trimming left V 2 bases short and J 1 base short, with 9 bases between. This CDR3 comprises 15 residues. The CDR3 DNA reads TGTGCCAGCAGTTTACTCCCCAGCAGCAATCAGCCCCAGCATTTT. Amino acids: CASSLLPSSNQPQHF.

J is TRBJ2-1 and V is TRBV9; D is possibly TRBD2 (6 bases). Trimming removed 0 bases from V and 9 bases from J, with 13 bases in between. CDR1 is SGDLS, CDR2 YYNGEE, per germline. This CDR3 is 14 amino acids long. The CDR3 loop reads CASSVEGGGREQFF. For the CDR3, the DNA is TGTGCCAGCAGCGTAGAGGGAGGTGGGCGTGAGCAGTTCTTC.

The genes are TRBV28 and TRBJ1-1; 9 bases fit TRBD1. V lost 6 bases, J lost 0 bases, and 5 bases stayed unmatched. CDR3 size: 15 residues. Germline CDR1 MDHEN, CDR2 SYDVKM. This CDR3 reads CASSRGDRVNTEAFF. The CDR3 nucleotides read TGTGCCAGCAGCCGCGGGGACAGGGTGAACACTGAAGCTTTCTTT. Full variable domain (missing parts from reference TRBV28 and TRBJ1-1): DVKVTQSSRYLVKRTGEKVFLECVQDMDHENMFWYRQDPGLGLRLIYFSYDVKMKEKGDIPEGYSVSREKKERFSLILESASTNQTSMYLCASSRGDRVNTEAFFGQGTRLTVV.

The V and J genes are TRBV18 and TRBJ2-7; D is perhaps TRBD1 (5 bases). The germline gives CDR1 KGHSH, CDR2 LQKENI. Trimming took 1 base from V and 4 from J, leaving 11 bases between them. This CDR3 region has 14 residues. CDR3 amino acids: CASSPQQGGYEQYF. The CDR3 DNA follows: TGTGCCAGCTCACCACAGCAGGGTGGGTACGAGCAGTACTTC.

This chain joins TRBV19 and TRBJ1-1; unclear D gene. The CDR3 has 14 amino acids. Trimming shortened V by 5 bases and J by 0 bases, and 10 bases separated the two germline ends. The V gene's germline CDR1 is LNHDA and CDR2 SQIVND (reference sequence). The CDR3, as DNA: TGTGCCAGTAGTGGTTACCGACTGAACACTGAAGCTTTCTTT. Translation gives CASSGYRLNTEAFF.

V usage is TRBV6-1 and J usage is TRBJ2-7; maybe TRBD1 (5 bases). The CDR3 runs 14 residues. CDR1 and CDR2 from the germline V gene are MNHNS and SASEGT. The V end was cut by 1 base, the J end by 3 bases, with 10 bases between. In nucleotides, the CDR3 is TGTGCCAGCAGTGAAGAGAGAACAGGCTACGAGCAGTACTTC. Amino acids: CASSEERTGYEQYF.

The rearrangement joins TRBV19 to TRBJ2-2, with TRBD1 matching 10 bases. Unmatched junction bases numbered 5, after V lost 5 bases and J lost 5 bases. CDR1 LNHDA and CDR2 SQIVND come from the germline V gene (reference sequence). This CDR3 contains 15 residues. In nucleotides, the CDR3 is TGTGCCAGTAGTCCGCAGGGACAGGGGACCGGGGAGCTGTTTTTT. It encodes CASSPQGQGTGELFF.

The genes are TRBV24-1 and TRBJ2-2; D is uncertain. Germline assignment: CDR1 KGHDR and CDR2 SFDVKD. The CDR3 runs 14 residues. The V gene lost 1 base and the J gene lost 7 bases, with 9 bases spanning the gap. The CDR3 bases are TGTGCCACCAGTGATTTTAACACGAACGGGGAGCTGTTTTTT. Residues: CATSDFNTNGELFF.

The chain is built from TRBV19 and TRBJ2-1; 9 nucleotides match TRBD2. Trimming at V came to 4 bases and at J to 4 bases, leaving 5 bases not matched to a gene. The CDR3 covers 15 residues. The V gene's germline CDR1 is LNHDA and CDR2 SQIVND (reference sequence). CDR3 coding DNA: TGTGCCAGTAGTAGGAACCTAGCGGGGTACAATGAGCAGTTCTTC. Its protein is CASSRNLAGYNEQFF.

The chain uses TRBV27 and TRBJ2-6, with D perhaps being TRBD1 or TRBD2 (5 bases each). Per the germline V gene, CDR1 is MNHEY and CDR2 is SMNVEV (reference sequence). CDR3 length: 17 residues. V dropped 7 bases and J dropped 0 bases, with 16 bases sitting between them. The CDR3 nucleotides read TGTGCCAGCACTAGAGGGGCAGGGCCCTCTGGGGCCAACGTCCTGACTTTC. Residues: CASTRGAGPSGANVLTF.